The entry that follows covers one T cell receptor beta chain sequence. The data were produced by immunoSEQ multiplex PCR, yet TCRdb's version contains in-frame clones alone and is incomplete. The repertoire has over 150,000 clones, nearly 80% of them found once; the top ten carry around 1.7%. These data originate in a study of blood T cell repertoires in COVID-19. Study as a whole: The United States, Italy and Spain supplied acute and convalescent COVID-19 samples. PBMCs, B-cell-depleted T cells, or T cells were the source of the cDNA or gDNA that made up the material.

The junction had 7 bases not matched to a gene; V was cut back by 5 bases and J by 2 bases. CDR3 size: 16 residues. Germline loops: CDR1 MNHEY, CDR2 SVGEGT. Sequencing was carried out using peripheral blood. This TCR was recovered from a man older than 75 with acute or convalescent COVID-19. This chain joins TRBV6-2 or TRBV6-3 and TRBJ2-3; 10 bases line up with TRBD1. This chain's CDR3 is CASSPLGTGDTDTQYF. DNA of the CDR3: TGTGCCAGCAGTCCCCTTGGGACAGGGGACACAGATACGCAGTATTTT.